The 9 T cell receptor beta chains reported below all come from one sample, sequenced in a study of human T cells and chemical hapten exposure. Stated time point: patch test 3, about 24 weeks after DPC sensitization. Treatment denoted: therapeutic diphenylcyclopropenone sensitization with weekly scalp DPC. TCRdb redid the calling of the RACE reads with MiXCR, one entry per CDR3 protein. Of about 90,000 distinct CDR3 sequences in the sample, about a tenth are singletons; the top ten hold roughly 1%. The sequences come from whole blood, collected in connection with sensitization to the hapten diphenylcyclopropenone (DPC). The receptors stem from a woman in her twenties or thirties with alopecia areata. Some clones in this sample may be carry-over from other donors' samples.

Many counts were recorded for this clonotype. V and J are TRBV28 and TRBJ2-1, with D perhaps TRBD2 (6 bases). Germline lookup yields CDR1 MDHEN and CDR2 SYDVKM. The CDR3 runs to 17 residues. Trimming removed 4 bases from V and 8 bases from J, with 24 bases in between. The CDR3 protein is CASSSPNEASVLDEQFF. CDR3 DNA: TGTGCCAGCAGTTCCCCAAATGAGGCTAGCGTCCTCGATGAGCAGTTCTTC. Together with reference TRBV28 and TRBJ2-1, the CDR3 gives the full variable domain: DVKVTQSSRYLVKRTGEKVFLECVQDMDHENMFWYRQDPGLGLRLIYFSYDVKMKEKGDIPEGYSVSREKKERFSLILESASTNQTSMYLCASSSPNEASVLDEQFFGPGTRLTVL.

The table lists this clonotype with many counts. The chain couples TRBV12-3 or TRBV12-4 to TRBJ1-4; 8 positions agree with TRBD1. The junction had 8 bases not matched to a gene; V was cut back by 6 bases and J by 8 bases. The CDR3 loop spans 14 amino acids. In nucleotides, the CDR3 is TGTGCCAGCAGGTCGACAGGGGACAACGAAAAACTGTTTTTT. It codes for CASRSTGDNEKLFF.

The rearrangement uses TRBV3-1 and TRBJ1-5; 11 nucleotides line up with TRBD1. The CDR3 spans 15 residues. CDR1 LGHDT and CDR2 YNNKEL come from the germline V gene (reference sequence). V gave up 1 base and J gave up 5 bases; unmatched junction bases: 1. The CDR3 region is CASSQGTGGYQPQHF. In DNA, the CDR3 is TGTGCCAGCAGCCAAGGGACAGGGGGCTATCAGCCCCAGCATTTT. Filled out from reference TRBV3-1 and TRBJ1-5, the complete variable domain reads DTAVSQTPKYLVTQMGNDKSIKCEQNLGHDTMYWYKQDSKKFLKIMFSYNNKELIINETVPNRFSPKSPDKAHLNLHINSLELGDSAVYFCASSQGTGGYQPQHFGDGTRLSIL.

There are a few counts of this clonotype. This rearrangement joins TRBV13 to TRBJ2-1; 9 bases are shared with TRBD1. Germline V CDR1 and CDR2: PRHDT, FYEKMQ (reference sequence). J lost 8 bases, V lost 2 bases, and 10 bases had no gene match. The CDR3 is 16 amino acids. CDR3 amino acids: CASSLKGQGIIDEQFF. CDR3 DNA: TGTGCCAGCAGCTTAAAGGGACAGGGTATAATCGATGAGCAGTTCTTC.

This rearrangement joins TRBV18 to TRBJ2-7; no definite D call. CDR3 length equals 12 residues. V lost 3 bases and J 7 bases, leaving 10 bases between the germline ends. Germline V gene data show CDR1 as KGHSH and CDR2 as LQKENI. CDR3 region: CASSPSSGEQYF. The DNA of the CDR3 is TGTGCCAGCTCACCCTCGTCCGGAGAGCAGTACTTC.

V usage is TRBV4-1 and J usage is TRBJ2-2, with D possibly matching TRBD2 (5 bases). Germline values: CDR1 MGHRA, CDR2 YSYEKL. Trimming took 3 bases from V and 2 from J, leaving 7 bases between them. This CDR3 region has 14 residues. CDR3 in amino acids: CASSQGRNTGELFF. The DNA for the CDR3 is TGCGCCAGCAGCCAGGGGAGAAACACCGGGGAGCTGTTTTTT.

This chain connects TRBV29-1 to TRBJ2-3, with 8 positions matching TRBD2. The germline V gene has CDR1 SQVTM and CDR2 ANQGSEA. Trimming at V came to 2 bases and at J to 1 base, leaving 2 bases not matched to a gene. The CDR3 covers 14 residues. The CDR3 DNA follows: TGCAGCGTTGAAAAACTAGCGGGCACAGATACGCAGTATTTT. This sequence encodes CSVEKLAGTDTQYF.

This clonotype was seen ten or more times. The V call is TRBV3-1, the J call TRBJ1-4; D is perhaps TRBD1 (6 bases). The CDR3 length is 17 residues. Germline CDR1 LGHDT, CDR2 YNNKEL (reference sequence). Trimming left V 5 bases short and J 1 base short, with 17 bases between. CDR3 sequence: CASSSPKGDGTNEKLFF. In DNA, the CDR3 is TGTGCCAGCAGCTCTCCAAAGGGGGACGGAACTAATGAAAAACTGTTTTTT.

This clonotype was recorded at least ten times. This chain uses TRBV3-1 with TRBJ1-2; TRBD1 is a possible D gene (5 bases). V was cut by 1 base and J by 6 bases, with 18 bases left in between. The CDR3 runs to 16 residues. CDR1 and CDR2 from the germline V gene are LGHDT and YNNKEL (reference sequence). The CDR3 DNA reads TGTGCCAGCAGCCAAGCATCCGGGACGGCGGTGCATGGCTACACCTTC. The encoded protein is CASSQASGTAVHGYTF.